These T cell receptor beta chains were read from a single sample in a study of blood T cells in healthy people across ages. TCRdb passed the 5' RACE reads through MiXCR, listing each CDR3 protein once. The sample yields some 800,000 distinct CDR3 sequences, 20% to 25% seen once. These data also formed part of another study, on T cells of mothers and their children.

Sequencing was carried out using blood. These TCRs come from a boy aged 5 to 17 in good health. The CDR3 runs from the conserved cysteine through the conserved F or W. The D gene is left open where the match is weak. Clone size is given for some rows only: seen once, a few or many times, or a class if the clone is expanded.

TRBV4-1	.	TRBJ2-7	.	TGCGCCAGCAGCCAAGAACGGGGAGTCTGGTTTATTGGCTACGAGCAGTACTTC	CASSQERGVWFIGYEQYF
TRBV7-3	.	TRBJ2-2	.	TGTGCCAGCAGCCGGGACCTTGTCGGGGAGCTGTTTTTT	CASSRDLVGELFF
TRBV5-4	.	TRBJ1-4	.	TGTGCCAGCAGCCGGGAGGGAGGGAATGAAAAACTGTTTTTT	CASSREGGNEKLFF
TRBV27	.	TRBJ2-3	.	TGTGCCAGCAGTTCCACCCGACCCAGGGTACAGTATTTT	CASSSTRPRVQYF
TRBV5-1	few	TRBJ1-4	.	TGCGCCAGCAGCGCACAGGGAGCAACTAATGAAAAACTGTTTTTT	CASSAQGATNEKLFF
TRBV7-3	.	TRBJ2-1	.	TGTGCCAGCAGCCCAGGAGACAGGAAGAACTACAATGAGCAGTTCTTC	CASSPGDRKNYNEQFF
TRBV9	.	TRBJ2-3	.	TGTGCCAGCAGCGTAGCTGGGGCAGACACAGATACGCAGTATTTT	CASSVAGADTDTQYF
TRBV7-2	few	TRBJ2-2	.	TGTGCCAGCAGCTTACAGGTTGACGCCGGGGAGCTGTTTTTT	CASSLQVDAGELFF
TRBV11-1	few	TRBJ2-7	.	TGTGCCAGCAGCTTAGAGCCCCAGAGTCTAGAGCAGTACTTC	CASSLEPQSLEQYF
TRBV7-6	few	TRBJ2-5	TRBD2	TGTGCCAGCAGCTTAGAAACTAGCGGGAGGGGTCAAGAGACCCAGTACTTC	CASSLETSGRGQETQYF
TRBV7-2	few	TRBJ1-5	.	TGTGCCAGCGGGCCTTATAGCAATCAGCCCCAGCATTTT	CASGPYSNQPQHF
TRBV6-2/TRBV6-3	.	TRBJ1-1	.	TGTGCCATCAGTCAGGGTGTTGTCGCTGAAGCTTTCTTT	CAISQGVVAEAFF
TRBV3-1	.	TRBJ2-7	.	TGTGCCAGCAGCCAAATATTCCGGGGATCCTACGAGCAGTACTTC	CASSQIFRGSYEQYF
TRBV6-2/TRBV6-3	few	TRBJ2-7	.	TGTGCCAGCAGTTATAGTCGGGGAACCTGCGAGCAGTACTTC	CASSYSRGTCEQYF
TRBV20-1	.	TRBJ2-3	TRBD2	TGCAGTGCTACCACCGGACTAGCGGGGGGGACCAGCACAGATACGCAGTATTTT	CSATTGLAGGTSTDTQYF
TRBV5-1	few	TRBJ1-1	.	TGCGCCAGCATCGAACGGGCAGGGGTGAACACTGAAGCTTTCTTT	CASIERAGVNTEAFF
TRBV5-1	.	TRBJ2-7	TRBD1	TGCGCCAGCAGCTTGGCCTTTGGGGACAGGATTTACCCCTACGAGCAGTACTTC	CASSLAFGDRIYPYEQYF
TRBV20-1	few	TRBJ2-3	.	TGCAGTGCTAGAGACCCCGGACAGCGCACAGATACGCAGTATTTT	CSARDPGQRTDTQYF